This entry lists 6 T cell receptor beta chains sequenced from one sample in a study of cytomegalovirus exposure and HLA in healthy donors (dated by TCRdb to between 2016 and 2019). The library was produced with the immunoSEQ multiplex PCR assay. In its TCRdb copy, this immuneACCESS table keeps in-frame sequences only and misses some clones. Where compared with another copy, unresolved V genes explain less than half of these, and the others have no known cause. Recorded for this sample are tens of thousands of clones; roughly 90% of them occurred a single time. The ten largest clones add up to more than 0.85% of the sample. The sequenced sample consisted of PBMCs. The receptors here all came from a man aged 18 to 30 in good health and CMV-seronegative.

This chain links TRBV6-1 with TRBJ1-1; 9 positions match TRBD1. Germline V gene data show CDR1 as MNHNS and CDR2 as SASEGT. This CDR3 contains 14 residues. The J segment lost 4 bases and the V segment lost 3 bases, leaving 3 bases of the junction unmatched. CDR3 residues: CASSEWGQGTEAFF. CDR3 bases: TGTGCCAGCAGTGAGTGGGGACAGGGCACTGAAGCTTTCTTT.

V usage is TRBV5-5 and J usage is TRBJ2-5; D not resolved. The CDR3 runs to 14 residues. V was clipped by 4 bases and J by 6 bases, with 16 bases between them. The germline CDR1 and CDR2 sequences are SGHKS and YYEKEE (reference sequence). The CDR3 is CASSLDLSSKTQYF. The CDR3 DNA sequence: TGTGCCAGCAGCCTGGACCTGAGTTCCAAGACCCAGTACTTC.

The V and J genes are TRBV5-1 and TRBJ1-4, with TRBD1 matching 8 bases. Germline assignment: CDR1 SGHRS and CDR2 YFSETQ. The CDR3 extends over 13 amino acids. The ends lost 6 bases at V and 3 bases at J; junction bases unmatched: 1. The CDR3 nucleotides are TGCGCCAGCAAGACAGGGGCTAATGAAAAACTGTTTTTT. Its translation is CASKTGANEKLFF.

The gene calls are TRBV9 and TRBJ2-5; 7 bases match TRBD2. The length of the CDR3 is 17 residues. After removal of 4 bases from V and 4 bases from J, the junction contained 16 bases not matched to a gene. The germline V gene has CDR1 SGDLS and CDR2 YYNGEE. CDR3 nucleotide sequence: TGTGCCAGCAGCTTAAACCCCGGTCCTAGCGGATCAGAGACCCAGTACTTC. As protein: CASSLNPGPSGSETQYF.

The genes are TRBV11-3 and TRBJ2-5; 9 nucleotides match TRBD1. Germline V gives CDR1 SGHNT, CDR2 YENEEA. The junction had 9 bases not matched to a gene; V was cut back by 1 base and J by 6 bases. The CDR3 loop spans 16 amino acids. The CDR3 sequence is CASSLVETGGQKTQYF. The CDR3 DNA sequence: TGTGCCAGCAGCTTAGTTGAGACAGGGGGTCAAAAGACCCAGTACTTC.

The chain combines TRBV5-1 with TRBJ2-7; a weak D match, TRBD1 (5 bases). V lost 2 bases to trimming and J lost 0 bases, with 12 bases between them. The CDR3 has 15 residues. Germline lookup yields CDR1 SGHRS and CDR2 YFSETQ. CDR3 amino acids: CASSLYRGTSYEQYF. The CDR3 DNA reads as TGCGCCAGCAGCTTATATAGGGGCACCTCCTACGAGCAGTACTTC.